This TCR beta chain was identified in a study of cytomegalovirus exposure and HLA in healthy donors. Findings of the study overall: TCR beta chains numbering roughly 150 were designated cytomegalovirus-associated. Later analysis revealed greater clonal expansion in HLA-associated TCR beta chains than in equally common others.

CDR3 length: 16 residues. Germline CDR1 is MRHNA and CDR2 is SNTAGT. V lost 3 bases, J lost 0 bases, and 4 bases stayed unmatched. This clone is medium-sized (0.01 to 0.1%) in the sample. Antigen unknown. In the PCR, 60 Vbeta and 13 Jbeta primers were used. The repertoire was sequenced with immunoSEQ multiplex PCR; TCRdb's copy has only in-frame clones and lacks some. The profile covers around 97,000 clones, with around 77% appearing a single time and approximately 3.7% taken by the ten largest. The chain links TRBV6-4 to TRBJ2-1, with 8 bases identical to TRBD1. This sequence was found in a man aged 45 to 65 in good health and CMV-seropositive. The sample consisted of PBMCs. This CDR3 reads CASSETDRASYNEQFF. As DNA, the CDR3 is TGTGCCAGCAGTGAGACGGACAGGGCCTCCTACAATGAGCAGTTCTTC.